What follows are 17 T cell receptor beta chains derived from one specimen sequenced in a study of Ad26.COV2.S vaccination and SARS-CoV-2 variants. The treatment is: about 20 received Ad26.COV2.S at low or high dose, single or two shots; several received placebo; per-sample allocation not given. All samples were drawn on day 63, counting from the first vaccine or placebo injection. This table comes from immunoSEQ multiplex PCR, and its TCRdb copy is limited to in-frame clones, with some not included. Altogether roughly 320,000 clones are present, 70% to 90% being singletons, with the ten largest covering 2% to 2.5%. The input for sequencing was peripheral blood, taken in a trial of Ad26.COV2.S vaccine versus placebo. The source of these receptors is a person aged 18-60 years who received the Ad26.COV2.S COVID-19 vaccine or a placebo.

The CDR3 here is CASSQDRGTGELFF. CDR3 DNA sequence: TGCGCCAGCAGCCAAGATCGGGGGACCGGGGAGCTGTTTTTT. The chain links TRBV4-1 to TRBJ2-2; D is perhaps TRBD2 (6 bases). V lost 0 bases to trimming and J lost 5 bases, with 7 bases between them. This CDR3 is built from 14 residues. The germline V gene has CDR1 MGHRA and CDR2 YSYEKL.

The gene calls are TRBV28 and TRBJ1-1; TRBD1 is a possible D gene (5 bases). V lost 4 bases and J lost 11, with 20 bases in between. CDR1 MDHEN and CDR2 SYDVKM come from the germline V gene. The CDR3 contains 14 residues. In nucleotides, the CDR3 is TGTGCCAGCAGTTCAACCGGGGCCCTCCCCGCTGCTTTCTTT. As protein: CASSSTGALPAAFF.

This chain joins TRBV21-1 and TRBJ2-1; the table's D call, TRBD2, has no DNA check behind it. TRBV21-1 is termed a pseudogene. This CDR3 comprises 15 residues. The CDR3 region has the DNA TGTGCCAGCAGCATTCGGGGGGGGTCTGAGTATGAGCAGTTCTTC. Its protein product is CASSIRGGSEYEQFF.

V is TRBV28 and J is TRBJ1-5; D is perhaps TRBD1 (6 bases). Trimming shortened V by 6 bases and J by 2 bases, and 14 bases separated the two germline ends. The CDR3 is 15 amino acids. Germline loops: CDR1 MDHEN, CDR2 SYDVKM. The CDR3 bases are TGTGCCAGCAGAAAACAGGGAGGGCGCAATCAGCCCCAGCATTTT. Translation gives CASRKQGGRNQPQHF. Full variable domain (outside the CDR3, taken from reference TRBV28 and TRBJ1-5): DVKVTQSSRYLVKRTGEKVFLECVQDMDHENMFWYRQDPGLGLRLIYFSYDVKMKEKGDIPEGYSVSREKKERFSLILESASTNQTSMYLCASRKQGGRNQPQHFGDGTRLSIL.

The chain is built from TRBV11-3 and TRBJ1-6; no reliable D call. From germline, CDR1 is SGHNT and CDR2 YENEEA. CDR3 length: 11 amino acids. The ends were cut back, 1 base at V and 11 bases at J, with 3 bases in the middle. CDR3 amino acids: CASSLGAPLHF. CDR3 sequence (DNA): TGTGCCAGCAGCTTAGGAGCACCCCTCCACTTT.

The chain employs TRBV7-3 and TRBJ1-1; maybe TRBD1 (5 bases). The length of the CDR3 is 16 residues. V lost 1 base to trimming and J lost 4 bases, with 16 bases between them. The germline CDR1 and CDR2 sequences are SGHTA and FQGTGA. DNA of the CDR3: TGTGCCAGCAGCTTAAGGCAGGCCTCTGGGGGCACTGAAGCTTTCTTT. This codes for CASSLRQASGGTEAFF. Variable domain in full (rest from reference TRBV7-3 and TRBJ1-1): GAGVSQTPSNKVTEKGKYVELRCDPISGHTALYWYRQSLGQGPEFLIYFQGTGAADDSGLPNDRFFAVRPEGSVSTLKIQRTERGDSAVYLCASSLRQASGGTEAFFGQGTRLTVV.

The V gene is TRBV2, the J gene TRBJ1-1; tentative D call: TRBD1 (5 bases). This CDR3 comprises 15 residues. Germline V lookup: CDR1 SNHLY, CDR2 FYNNEI. V was pared by 7 bases and J by 5 bases, with 20 bases between. CDR3 nucleotide sequence: TGTGCCAGCATAAGGGCATTGGCGGGGGAAACTGAAGCTTTCTTT. Translation gives CASIRALAGETEAFF.

V and J are TRBV6-4 and TRBJ2-3; TRBD1 matches at 8 bases. The CDR3 length is 15 residues. J was trimmed by 0 bases and V by 6 bases; bases with no gene match: 5. Germline V lookup: CDR1 MRHNA, CDR2 SNTAGT. The CDR3 nucleotides read TGTGCCAGCAGACGGACAGGGTGGAGCACAGATACGCAGTATTTT. This codes for CASRRTGWSTDTQYF.

This chain joins TRBV6-1 and TRBJ2-7; D is possibly TRBD2 (6 bases). The CDR3 runs 14 residues. Trimming removed 3 bases at V and 0 bases at J, with 9 bases between. Germline assignment: CDR1 MNHNS and CDR2 SASEGT. The CDR3 coding sequence is TGTGCCAGCAGTGAGCGGGGTCACTCCTACGAGCAGTACTTC. It encodes CASSERGHSYEQYF.

The chain recombines TRBV7-2 with TRBJ2-5, with D maybe TRBD1 (5 bases). The CDR3 has 15 amino acids. The V end was cut by 3 bases, the J end by 6 bases, with 17 bases between. Per the germline V gene, CDR1 is SGHTA and CDR2 is FQGNSA. CDR3 protein: CASSFGTQGVKTQYF. The DNA for the CDR3 is TGTGCCAGCAGCTTCGGAACTCAGGGCGTCAAGACCCAGTACTTC.

The chain couples TRBV18 to TRBJ2-7; a possible D gene is TRBD2 (6 bases). Germline values: CDR1 KGHSH, CDR2 LQKENI. V shed 6 bases and J shed 3 bases, with 9 bases lying between them. The CDR3 extends over 12 amino acids. For the CDR3, the DNA is TGTGCCAGCTCGCGGGATCTCTACGAGCAGTACTTC. As protein: CASSRDLYEQYF.

The chain joins TRBV6-5 to TRBJ2-1, with 9 bases identical to TRBD1. The CDR3 runs to 16 residues. V was clipped by 2 bases and J by 12 bases; unmatched bases: 14. Germline V gene sequence: CDR1 MNHEY, CDR2 SVGAGI. CDR3 bases: TGTGCCAGCAGTTACACCGGGACAGGGTCCTCATGGGGGCAGTTCTTC. It translates to CASSYTGTGSSWGQFF.

CDR3 in amino acids: CASSRQTGPRANQPQHF. The CDR3 nucleotides are TGTGCCAGCAGCCGACAGACCGGGCCCCGGGCCAATCAGCCCCAGCATTTT. The J gene is TRBJ1-5, the V gene TRBV4-2; a weak D match, TRBD1 (5 bases). V shed 4 bases and J shed 3 bases, with 19 bases lying between them. The germline V gene encodes CDR1 LGHNA and CDR2 YNFKEQ. CDR3 length equals 17 residues.

The CDR3 spells CASSPFVSYEQYF. The CDR3 DNA reads TGTGCCAGCAGCCCCTTCGTTTCCTACGAGCAGTACTTC. The chain joins TRBV5-8 to TRBJ2-7; no firm D call. Germline CDR1 SGHTS, CDR2 YDEGEE. V lost 4 bases and J lost 1, with 9 bases in between. The CDR3 has 13 amino acids.

The chain uses TRBV7-9 and TRBJ1-3; possibly TRBD1 for D (5 bases). This CDR3 comprises 15 residues. The V end was cut by 5 bases, the J end by 0 bases, with 11 bases between. CDR1 is SEHNR and CDR2 is FQNEAQ in the germline V gene (reference sequence). CDR3: CASSRGVLSGNTIYF. The DNA of the CDR3 is TGTGCCAGCAGCCGAGGGGTACTCTCTGGAAACACCATATATTTT.

A few counts support this clone. CDR3 residues: CASSPETQGAGNTIYF. CDR3 DNA sequence: TGCGCCAGCAGTCCCGAAACGCAGGGTGCAGGAAACACCATATATTTT. The rearrangement links TRBV5-1 to TRBJ1-3, with D perhaps matching TRBD1 (5 bases). The CDR3 covers 16 residues. The V end lost 5 bases, the J end lost 4 bases, and 19 bases lay between the germline ends. The germline CDR1 and CDR2 sequences are SGHRS and YFSETQ.

This clone was seen only once. The rearrangement joins TRBV4-1 to TRBJ2-4; tentative D call: TRBD1 (5 bases). Germline CDR1 MGHRA, CDR2 YSYEKL. V was trimmed by 3 bases and J by 9 bases, leaving 21 bases between them. The CDR3 runs 16 residues. The CDR3 protein is CASSQPPRQPRSIQYF. In DNA form, the CDR3 reads TGCGCCAGCAGCCAGCCTCCTAGACAGCCTAGGAGCATTCAGTACTTC.